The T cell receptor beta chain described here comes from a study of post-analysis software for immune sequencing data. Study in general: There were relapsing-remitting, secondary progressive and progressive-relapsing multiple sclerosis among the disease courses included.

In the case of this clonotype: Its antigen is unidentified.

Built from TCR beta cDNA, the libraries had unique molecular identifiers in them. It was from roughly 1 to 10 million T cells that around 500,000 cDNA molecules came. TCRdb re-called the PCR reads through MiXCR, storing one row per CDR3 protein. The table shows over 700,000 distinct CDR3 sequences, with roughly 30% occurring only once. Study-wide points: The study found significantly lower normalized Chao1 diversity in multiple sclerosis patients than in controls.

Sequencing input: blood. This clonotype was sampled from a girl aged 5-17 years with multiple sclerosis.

Here the CDR3 reads CASRLAASYEQYF. The CDR3 bases are TGTGCCAGTCGACTAGCTGCCTCCTACGAGCAGTACTTC. The rearrangement joins TRBV28 to TRBJ2-7, with 7 bases fitting TRBD2. V trimming: 9 bases; J trimming: 0 bases; junction bases outside the gene matches: 5. CDR3 size: 13 residues. The germline V gene encodes CDR1 MDHEN and CDR2 SYDVKM.